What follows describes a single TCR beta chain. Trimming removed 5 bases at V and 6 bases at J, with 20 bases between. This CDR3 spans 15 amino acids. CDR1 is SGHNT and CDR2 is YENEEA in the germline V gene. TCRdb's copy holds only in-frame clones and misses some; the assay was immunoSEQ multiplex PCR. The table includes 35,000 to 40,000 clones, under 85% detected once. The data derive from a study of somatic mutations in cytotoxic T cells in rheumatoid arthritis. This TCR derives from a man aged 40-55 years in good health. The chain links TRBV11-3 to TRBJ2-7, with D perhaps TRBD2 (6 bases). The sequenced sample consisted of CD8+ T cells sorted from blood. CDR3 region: CASSPLRDSFTEQYF. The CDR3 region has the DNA TGTGCCAGCAGCCCCCTCCGGGACTCCTTTACCGAGCAGTACTTC.